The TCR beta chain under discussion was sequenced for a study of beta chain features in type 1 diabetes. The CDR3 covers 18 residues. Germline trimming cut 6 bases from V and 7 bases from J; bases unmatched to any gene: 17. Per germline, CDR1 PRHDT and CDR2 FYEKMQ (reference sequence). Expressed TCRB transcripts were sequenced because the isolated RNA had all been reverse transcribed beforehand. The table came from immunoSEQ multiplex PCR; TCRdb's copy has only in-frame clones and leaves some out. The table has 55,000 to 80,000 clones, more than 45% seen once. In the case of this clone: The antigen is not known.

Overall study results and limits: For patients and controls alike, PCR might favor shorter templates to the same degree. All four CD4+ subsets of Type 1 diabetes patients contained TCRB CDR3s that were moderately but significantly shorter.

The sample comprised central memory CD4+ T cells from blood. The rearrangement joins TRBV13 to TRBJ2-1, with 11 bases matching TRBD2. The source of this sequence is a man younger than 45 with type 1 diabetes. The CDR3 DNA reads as TGTGCCAGCAGACCTCTCAATAGCGGGAGGGCCATTGGGAATGAGCAGTTCTTC. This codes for CASRPLNSGRAIGNEQFF.